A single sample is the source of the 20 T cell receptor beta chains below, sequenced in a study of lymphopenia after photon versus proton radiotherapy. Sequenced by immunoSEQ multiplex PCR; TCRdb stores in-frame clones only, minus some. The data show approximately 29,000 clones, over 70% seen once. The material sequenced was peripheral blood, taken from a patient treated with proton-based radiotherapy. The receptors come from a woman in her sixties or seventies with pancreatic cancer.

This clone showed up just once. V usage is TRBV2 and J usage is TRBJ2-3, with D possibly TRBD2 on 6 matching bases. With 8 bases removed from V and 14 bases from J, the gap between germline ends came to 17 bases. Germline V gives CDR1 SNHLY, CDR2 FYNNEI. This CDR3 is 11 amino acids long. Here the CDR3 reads CASGDRDSSYF. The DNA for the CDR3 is TGTGCCAGCGGGGACCGGGACTCCTCGTATTTT.

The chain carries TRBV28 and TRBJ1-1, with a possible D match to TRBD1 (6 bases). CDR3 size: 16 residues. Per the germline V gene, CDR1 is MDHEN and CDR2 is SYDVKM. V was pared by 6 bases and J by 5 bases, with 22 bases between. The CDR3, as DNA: TGTGCCAGCAGCAGACGGCGAACAGGGTCCCGAACTGAAGCTTTCTTT. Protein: CASSRRRTGSRTEAFF.

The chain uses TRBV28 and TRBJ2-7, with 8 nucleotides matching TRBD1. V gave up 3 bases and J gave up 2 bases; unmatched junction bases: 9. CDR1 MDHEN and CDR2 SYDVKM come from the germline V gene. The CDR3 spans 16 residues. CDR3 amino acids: CASSFGAGTGAYEQYF. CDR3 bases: TGTGCCAGCAGTTTTGGGGCCGGGACAGGAGCCTACGAGCAGTACTTC.

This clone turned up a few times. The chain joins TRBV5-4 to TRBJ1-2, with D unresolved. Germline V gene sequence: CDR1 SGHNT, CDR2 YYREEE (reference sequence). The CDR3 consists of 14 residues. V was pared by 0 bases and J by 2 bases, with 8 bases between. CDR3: CASSLEGGNYGYTF. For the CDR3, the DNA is TGTGCCAGCAGCTTGGAAGGCGGGAACTATGGCTACACCTTC. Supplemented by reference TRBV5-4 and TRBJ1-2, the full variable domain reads ETGVTQSPTHLIKTRGQQVTLRCSSQSGHNTVSWYQQALGQGPQFIFQYYREEENGRGNFPPRFSGLQFPNYSSELNVNALELDDSALYLCASSLEGGNYGYTFGSGTRLTVV.

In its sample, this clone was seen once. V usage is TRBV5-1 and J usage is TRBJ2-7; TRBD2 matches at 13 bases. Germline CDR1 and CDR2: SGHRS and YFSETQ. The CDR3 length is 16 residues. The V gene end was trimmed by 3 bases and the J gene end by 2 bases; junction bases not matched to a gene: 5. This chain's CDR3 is CASSWGGLAGTYEQYF. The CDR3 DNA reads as TGCGCCAGCAGCTGGGGGGGACTAGCGGGAACCTACGAGCAGTACTTC.

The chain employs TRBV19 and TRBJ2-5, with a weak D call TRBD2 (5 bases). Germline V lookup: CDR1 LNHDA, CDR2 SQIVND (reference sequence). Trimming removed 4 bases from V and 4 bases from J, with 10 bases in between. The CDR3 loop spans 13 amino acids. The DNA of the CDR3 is TGTGCCAGTAGTAGAGGCGGAGGAGAGACCCAGTACTTC. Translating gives CASSRGGGETQYF. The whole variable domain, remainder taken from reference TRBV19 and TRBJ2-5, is DGGITQSPKYLFRKEGQNVTLSCEQNLNHDAMYWYRQDPGQGLRLIYYSQIVNDFQKGDIAEGYSVSREKKESFPLTVTSAQKNPTAFYLCASSRGGGETQYFGPGTRLLVL.

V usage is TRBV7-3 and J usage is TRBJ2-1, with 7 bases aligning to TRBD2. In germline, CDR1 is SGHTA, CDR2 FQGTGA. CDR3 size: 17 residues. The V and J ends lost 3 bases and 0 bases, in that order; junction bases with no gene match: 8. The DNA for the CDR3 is TGTGCCAGCAGCTTCACCTCCGGGACTAACTCCTACAATGAGCAGTTCTTC. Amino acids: CASSFTSGTNSYNEQFF. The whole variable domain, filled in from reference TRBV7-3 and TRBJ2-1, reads GAGVSQTPSNKVTEKGKYVELRCDPISGHTALYWYRQSLGQGPEFLIYFQGTGAADDSGLPNDRFFAVRPEGSVSTLKIQRTERGDSAVYLCASSFTSGTNSYNEQFFGPGTRLTVL.

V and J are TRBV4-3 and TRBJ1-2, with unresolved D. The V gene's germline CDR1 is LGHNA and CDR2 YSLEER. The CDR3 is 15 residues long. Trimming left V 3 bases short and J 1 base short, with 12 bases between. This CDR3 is CASSQWTVSNYGYTF. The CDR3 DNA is TGCGCCAGCAGCCAGTGGACTGTGAGTAACTATGGCTACACCTTC.

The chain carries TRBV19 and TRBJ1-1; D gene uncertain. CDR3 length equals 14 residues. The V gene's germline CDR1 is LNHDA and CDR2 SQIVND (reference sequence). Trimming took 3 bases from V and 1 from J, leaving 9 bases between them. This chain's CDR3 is CASSIGRANTEAFF. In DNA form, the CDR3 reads TGTGCCAGTAGTATCGGACGGGCGAACACTGAAGCTTTCTTT.

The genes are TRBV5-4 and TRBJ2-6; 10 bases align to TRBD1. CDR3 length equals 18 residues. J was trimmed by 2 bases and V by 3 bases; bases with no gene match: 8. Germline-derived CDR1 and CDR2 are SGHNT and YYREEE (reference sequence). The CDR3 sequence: CASSSRDRGLPGANVLTF. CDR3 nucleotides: TGTGCCAGCAGCTCCCGGGACAGGGGCCTCCCTGGGGCCAACGTCCTGACTTTC.

The chain's CDR3 is CASSQERTGSTDTQYF. The DNA for the CDR3 is TGTGCCAGCAGCCAAGAGAGGACGGGTAGCACAGATACGCAGTATTTT. The chain combines TRBV4-2 with TRBJ2-3; no clear D. The CDR3 is made up of 16 amino acids. CDR1 is LGHNA, CDR2 YNFKEQ, per germline. Trimming shortened V by 0 bases and J by 0 bases, and 10 bases separated the two germline ends.

The CDR3 spells CASSLEMEGEAFF. Written as DNA, the CDR3 is TGTGCCAGCAGTTTAGAGATGGAGGGAGAAGCTTTCTTT. The chain carries TRBV27 and TRBJ1-1; D uncertain. Germline-derived CDR1 and CDR2 are MNHEY and SMNVEV (reference sequence). CDR3 size: 13 residues. Trimming shortened V by 2 bases and J by 8 bases, and 12 bases separated the two germline ends.

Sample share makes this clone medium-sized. The CDR3 here is CASSLDESSYEQYF. CDR3 sequence (DNA): TGTGCCAGCAGTTTGGATGAAAGTTCCTACGAGCAGTACTTC. The rearrangement links TRBV6-6 to TRBJ2-7; D remains unclear. The CDR3 covers 14 residues. Germline CDR1 MNHNY, CDR2 SVGAGI (reference sequence). V lost 4 bases, J lost 1 base, and 11 bases lay in between.

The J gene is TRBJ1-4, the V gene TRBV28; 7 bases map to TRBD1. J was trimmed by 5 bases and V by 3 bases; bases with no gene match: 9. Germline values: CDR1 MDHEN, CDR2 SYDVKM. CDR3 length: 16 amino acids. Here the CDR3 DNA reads TGTGCCAGCAGTTTTCCAAATCCAGGGGGGAATGAAAAACTGTTTTTT. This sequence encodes CASSFPNPGGNEKLFF.

CDR3 protein: CASRRAETALHEQFF. CDR3 nucleotide sequence: TGTGCCAGCAGGAGGGCCGAGACTGCGCTGCATGAGCAGTTCTTC. This rearrangement joins TRBV7-9 to TRBJ2-1; TRBD2 might be the D (5 bases). This CDR3 has 15 amino acids. V was clipped by 6 bases and J by 8 bases, with 20 bases between them. Germline V gene lookup returns CDR1 SEHNR and CDR2 FQNEAQ (reference sequence).

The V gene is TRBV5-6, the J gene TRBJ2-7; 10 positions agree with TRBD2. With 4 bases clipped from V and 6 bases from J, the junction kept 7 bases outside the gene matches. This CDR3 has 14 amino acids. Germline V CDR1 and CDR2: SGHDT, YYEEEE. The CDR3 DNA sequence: TGTGCCAGCAGCCCGGCGTTAGCGGGAGGCGAGCAGTACTTC. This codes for CASSPALAGGEQYF.

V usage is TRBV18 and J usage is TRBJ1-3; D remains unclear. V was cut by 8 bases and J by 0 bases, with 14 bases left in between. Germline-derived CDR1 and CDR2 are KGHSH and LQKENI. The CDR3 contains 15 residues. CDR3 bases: TGTGCCAGCAAGAGGGAGAGCCTCTCTGGAAACACCATATATTTT. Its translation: CASKRESLSGNTIYF.

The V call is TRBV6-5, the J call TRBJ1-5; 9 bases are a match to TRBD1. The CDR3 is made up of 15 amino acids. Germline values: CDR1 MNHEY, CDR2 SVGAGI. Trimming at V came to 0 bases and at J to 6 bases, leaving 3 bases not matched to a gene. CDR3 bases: TGTGCCAGCAGTTACTCAACAGGGGGCGGTCAGCCCCAGCATTTT. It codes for CASSYSTGGGQPQHF.

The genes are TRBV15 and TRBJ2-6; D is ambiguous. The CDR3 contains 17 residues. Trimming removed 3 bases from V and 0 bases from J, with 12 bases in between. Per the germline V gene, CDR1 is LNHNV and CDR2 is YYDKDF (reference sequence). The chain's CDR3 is CATSRTGRFSGANVLTF. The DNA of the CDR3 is TGTGCCACCAGCAGGACTGGACGGTTCTCTGGGGCCAACGTCCTGACTTTC.

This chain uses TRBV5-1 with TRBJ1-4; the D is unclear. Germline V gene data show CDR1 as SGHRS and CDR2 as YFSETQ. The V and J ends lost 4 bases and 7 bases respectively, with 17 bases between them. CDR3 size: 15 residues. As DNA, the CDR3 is TGCGCCAGCAGCCCGGCCCCCGATACGTCTGAAAAACTGTTTTTT. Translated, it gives CASSPAPDTSEKLFF. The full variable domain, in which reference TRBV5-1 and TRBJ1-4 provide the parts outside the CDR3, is KAGVTQTPRYLIKTRGQQVTLSCSPISGHRSVSWYQQTPGQGLQFLFEYFSETQRNKGNFPGRFSGRQFSNSRSEMNVSTLELGDSALYLCASSPAPDTSEKLFFGSGTQLSVL.